The present T cell receptor (beta chain) was sequenced within a study of response to subunit inactivated influenza vaccine. Study-wide results and caveats: There was a suggestion from the authors that each seasonal influenza vaccination recruits few new T cells.

This CDR3 has 14 residues. V shed 6 bases, J shed 9 bases, and the junction held 11 bases outside the gene matches. Germline loops: CDR1 SEHNR, CDR2 FQNEAQ (reference sequence). MiXCR, applied by TCRdb to the RT-PCR reads, yields one record per CDR3 protein. The top ten hold about a tenth of the sample, which has about 780,000 distinct CDR3 sequences, around 20% seen once. In the case of this clonotype: Antigen: not known.

The chain is built from TRBV7-9 and TRBJ2-7; 10 bases are a match to TRBD1. The sequencing used PBMCs from blood, collected 5 days after vaccination. This TCR came from a man in his fifties who received an inactivated influenza vaccine. CDR3 sequence (DNA): TGTGCCAGCAGGCCCGGGACAGGGGTTTTCGCGCAGTACTTC. This sequence encodes CASRPGTGVFAQYF.